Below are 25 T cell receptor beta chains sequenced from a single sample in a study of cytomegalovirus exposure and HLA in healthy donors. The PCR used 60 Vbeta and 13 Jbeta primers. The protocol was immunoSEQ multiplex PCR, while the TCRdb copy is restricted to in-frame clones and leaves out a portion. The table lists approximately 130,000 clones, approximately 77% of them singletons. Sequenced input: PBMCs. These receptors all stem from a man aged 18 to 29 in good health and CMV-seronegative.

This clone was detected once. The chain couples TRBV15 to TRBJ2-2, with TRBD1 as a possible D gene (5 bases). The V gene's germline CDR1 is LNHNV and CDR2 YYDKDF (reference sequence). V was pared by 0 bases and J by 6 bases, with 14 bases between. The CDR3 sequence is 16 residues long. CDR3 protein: CATSRERTPGAGELFF. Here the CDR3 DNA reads TGTGCCACCAGCAGAGAGAGGACACCTGGGGCCGGGGAGCTGTTTTTT.

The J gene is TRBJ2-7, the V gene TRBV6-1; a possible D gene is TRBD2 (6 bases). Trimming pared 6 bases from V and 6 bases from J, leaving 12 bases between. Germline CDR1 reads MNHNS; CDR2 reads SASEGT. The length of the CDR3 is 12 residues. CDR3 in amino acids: CASRVGAGEQYF. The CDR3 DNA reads TGTGCCAGCAGGGTAGGAGCGGGCGAGCAGTACTTC.

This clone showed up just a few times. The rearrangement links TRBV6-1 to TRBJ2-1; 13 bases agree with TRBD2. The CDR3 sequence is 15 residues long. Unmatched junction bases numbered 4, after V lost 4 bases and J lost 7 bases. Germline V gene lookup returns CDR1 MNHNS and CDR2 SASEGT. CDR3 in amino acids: CASSAGTSGVNEQFF. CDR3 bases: TGTGCCAGCAGTGCGGGGACTAGCGGGGTAAATGAGCAGTTCTTC.

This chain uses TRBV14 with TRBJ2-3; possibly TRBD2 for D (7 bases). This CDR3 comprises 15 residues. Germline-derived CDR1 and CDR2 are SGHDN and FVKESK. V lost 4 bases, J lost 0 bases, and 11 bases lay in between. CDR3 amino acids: CASSPGGHSTDTQYF. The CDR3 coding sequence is TGTGCCAGCAGCCCGGGGGGCCATAGCACAGATACGCAGTATTTT.

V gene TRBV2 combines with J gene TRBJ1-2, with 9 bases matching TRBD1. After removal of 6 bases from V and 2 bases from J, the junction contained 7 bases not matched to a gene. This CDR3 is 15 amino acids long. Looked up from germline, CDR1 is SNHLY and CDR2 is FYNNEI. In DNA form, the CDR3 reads TGTGCCAGCAGCCTGAGGACAGGGGAGAACTATGGCTACACCTTC. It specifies CASSLRTGENYGYTF.

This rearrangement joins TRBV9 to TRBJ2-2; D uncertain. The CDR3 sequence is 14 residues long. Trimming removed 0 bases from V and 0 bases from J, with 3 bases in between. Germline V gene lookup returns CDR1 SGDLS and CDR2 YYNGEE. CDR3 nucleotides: TGTGCCAGCAGCGTAGGAGCGAACACCGGGGAGCTGTTTTTT. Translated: CASSVGANTGELFF.

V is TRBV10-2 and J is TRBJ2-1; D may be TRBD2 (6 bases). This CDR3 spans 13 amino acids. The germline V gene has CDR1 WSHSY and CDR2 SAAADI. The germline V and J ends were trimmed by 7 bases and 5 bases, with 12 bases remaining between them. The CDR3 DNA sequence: TGCGCCAGCAAACTAGCAGGCCACAATGAGCAGTTCTTC. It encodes CASKLAGHNEQFF.

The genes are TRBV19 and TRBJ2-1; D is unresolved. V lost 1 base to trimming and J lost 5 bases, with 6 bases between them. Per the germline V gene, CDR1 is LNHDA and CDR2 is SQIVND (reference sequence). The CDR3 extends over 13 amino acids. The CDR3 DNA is TGTGCCAGTAGTATAGCTATTAACAATGAGCAGTTCTTC. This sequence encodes CASSIAINNEQFF.

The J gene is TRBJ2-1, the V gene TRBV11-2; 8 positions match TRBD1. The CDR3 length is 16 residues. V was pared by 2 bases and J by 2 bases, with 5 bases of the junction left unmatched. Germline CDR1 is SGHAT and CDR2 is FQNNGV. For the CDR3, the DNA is TGTGCCAGCAGCTTAATAGGACAGGGACCCTACAATGAGCAGTTCTTC. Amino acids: CASSLIGQGPYNEQFF.

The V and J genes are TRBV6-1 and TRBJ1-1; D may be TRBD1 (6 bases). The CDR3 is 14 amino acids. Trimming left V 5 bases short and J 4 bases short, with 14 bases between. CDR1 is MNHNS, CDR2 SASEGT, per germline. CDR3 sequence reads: CASSRTGTSTEAFF. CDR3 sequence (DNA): TGTGCCAGCAGTAGAACAGGGACCAGCACTGAAGCTTTCTTT.

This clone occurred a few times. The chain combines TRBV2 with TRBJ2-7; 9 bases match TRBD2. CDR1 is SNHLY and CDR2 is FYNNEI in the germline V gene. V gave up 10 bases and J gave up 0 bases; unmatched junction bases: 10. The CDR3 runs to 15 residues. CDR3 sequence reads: CANRKGTSSSYEQYF. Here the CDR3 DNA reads TGTGCCAACAGGAAAGGGACTAGCTCCTCCTACGAGCAGTACTTC.

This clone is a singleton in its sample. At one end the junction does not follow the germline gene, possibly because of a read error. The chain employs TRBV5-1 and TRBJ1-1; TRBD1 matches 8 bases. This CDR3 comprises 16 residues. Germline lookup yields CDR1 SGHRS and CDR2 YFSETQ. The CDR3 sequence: CASSLATGGSNIEAFF. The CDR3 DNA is TGCGCCAGCAGCTTGGCAACAGGGGGGTCGAACATTGAAGCTTTCTTT.

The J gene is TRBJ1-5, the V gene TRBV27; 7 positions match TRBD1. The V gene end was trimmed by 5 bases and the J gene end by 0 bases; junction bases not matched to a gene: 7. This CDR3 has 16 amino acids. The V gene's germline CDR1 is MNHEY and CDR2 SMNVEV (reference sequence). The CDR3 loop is CASSPQTGYSNQPQHF. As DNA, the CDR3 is TGTGCCAGCAGTCCCCAGACAGGGTATAGCAATCAGCCCCAGCATTTT.

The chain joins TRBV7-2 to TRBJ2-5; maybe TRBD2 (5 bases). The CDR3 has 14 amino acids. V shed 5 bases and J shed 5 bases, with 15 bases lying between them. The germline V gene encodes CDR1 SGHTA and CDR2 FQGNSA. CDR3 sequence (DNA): TGTGCCAGCAGCCCCGGACTCTACGGGGAGACCCAGTACTTC. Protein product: CASSPGLYGETQYF.

The CDR3, as DNA: TGTGCCAGCAGCTTAGCGCGGCGGAGCAATCAGCCCCAGCATTTT. It codes for CASSLARRSNQPQHF. The V gene is TRBV7-2, the J gene TRBJ1-5; D remains ambiguous. Deletions cut 0 bases from V and 1 base from J, with 7 bases between. This CDR3 is 15 amino acids long. The germline gives CDR1 SGHTA, CDR2 FQGNSA.

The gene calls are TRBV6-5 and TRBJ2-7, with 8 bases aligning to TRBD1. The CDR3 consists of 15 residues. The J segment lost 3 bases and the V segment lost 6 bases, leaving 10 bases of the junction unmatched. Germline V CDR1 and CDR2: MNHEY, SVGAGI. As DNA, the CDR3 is TGTGCCAGCAGCCCATCAGGGGGCCTCCTCTACGAGCAGTACTTC. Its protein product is CASSPSGGLLYEQYF.

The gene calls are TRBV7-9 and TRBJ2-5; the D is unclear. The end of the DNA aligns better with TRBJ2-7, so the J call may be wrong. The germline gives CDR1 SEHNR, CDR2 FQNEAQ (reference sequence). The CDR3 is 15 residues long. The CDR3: CASSLASGTAYEQYF. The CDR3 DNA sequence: TGTGCCAGCAGCTTAGCTTCCGGTACAGCCTACGAGCAGTACTTC.

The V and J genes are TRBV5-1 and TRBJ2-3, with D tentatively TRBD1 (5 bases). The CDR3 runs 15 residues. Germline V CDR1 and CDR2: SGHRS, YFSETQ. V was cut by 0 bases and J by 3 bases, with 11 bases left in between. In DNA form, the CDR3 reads TGCGCCAGCAGCTTGGACATCCAGGGTACAGATACGCAGTATTTT. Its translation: CASSLDIQGTDTQYF.

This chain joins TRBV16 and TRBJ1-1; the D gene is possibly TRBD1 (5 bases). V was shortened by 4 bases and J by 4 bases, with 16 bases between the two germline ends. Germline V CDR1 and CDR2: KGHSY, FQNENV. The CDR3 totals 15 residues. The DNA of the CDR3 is TGTGCCAGCAGCCCCCGGGGGATGGGGCCCACTGAAGCTTTCTTT. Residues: CASSPRGMGPTEAFF.

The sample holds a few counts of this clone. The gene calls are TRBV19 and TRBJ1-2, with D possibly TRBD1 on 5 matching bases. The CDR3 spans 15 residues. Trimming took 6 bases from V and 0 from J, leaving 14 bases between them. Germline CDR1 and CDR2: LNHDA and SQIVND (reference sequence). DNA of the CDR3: TGTGCCAGTAGCATCGGGGGGGGAGCTAACTATGGCTACACCTTC. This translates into CASSIGGGANYGYTF. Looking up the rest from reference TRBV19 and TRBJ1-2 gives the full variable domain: DGGITQSPKYLFRKEGQNVTLSCEQNLNHDAMYWYRQDPGQGLRLIYYSQIVNDFQKGDIAEGYSVSREKKESFPLTVTSAQKNPTAFYLCASSIGGGANYGYTFGSGTRLTVV.

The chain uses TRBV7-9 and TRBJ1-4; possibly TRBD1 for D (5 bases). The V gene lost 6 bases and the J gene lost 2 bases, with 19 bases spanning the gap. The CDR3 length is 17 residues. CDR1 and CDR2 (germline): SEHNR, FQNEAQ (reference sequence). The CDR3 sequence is CASSPALRGMTNEKLFF. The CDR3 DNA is TGTGCCAGCAGTCCCGCCCTCCGGGGGATGACTAATGAAAAACTGTTTTTT.

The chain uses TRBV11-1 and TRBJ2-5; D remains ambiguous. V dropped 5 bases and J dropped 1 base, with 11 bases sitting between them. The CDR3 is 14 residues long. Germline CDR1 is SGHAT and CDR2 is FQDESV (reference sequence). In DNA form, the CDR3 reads TGTGCCAGCAGCGCCAGGCCAGCCCAAGAGACCCAGTACTTC. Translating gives CASSARPAQETQYF.

The CDR3 spells CASSLNGGPGEQYF. The CDR3, as DNA: TGTGCCAGCAGCTTAAACGGGGGGCCGGGGGAGCAGTACTTC. The chain carries TRBV7-9 and TRBJ2-7; the D gene is possibly TRBD2 (7 bases). This CDR3 is 14 amino acids long. The germline gives CDR1 SEHNR, CDR2 FQNEAQ (reference sequence). The V end was cut by 2 bases, the J end by 7 bases, with 15 bases between.

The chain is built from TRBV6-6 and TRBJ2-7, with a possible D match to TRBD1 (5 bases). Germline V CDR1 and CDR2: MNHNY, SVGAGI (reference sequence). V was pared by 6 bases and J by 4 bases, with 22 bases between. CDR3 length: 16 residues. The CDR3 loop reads CASRGTLDSLPYEQYF. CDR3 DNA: TGTGCCAGCAGGGGAACCCTTGACAGTTTGCCATACGAGCAGTACTTC.

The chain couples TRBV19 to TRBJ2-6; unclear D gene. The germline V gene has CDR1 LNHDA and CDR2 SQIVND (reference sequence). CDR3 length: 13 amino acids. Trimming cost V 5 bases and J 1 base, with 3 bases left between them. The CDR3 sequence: CASSQSGANVLTF. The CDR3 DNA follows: TGTGCCAGTAGTCAGTCTGGGGCCAACGTCCTGACTTTC. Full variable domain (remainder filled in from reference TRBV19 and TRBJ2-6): DGGITQSPKYLFRKEGQNVTLSCEQNLNHDAMYWYRQDPGQGLRLIYYSQIVNDFQKGDIAEGYSVSREKKESFPLTVTSAQKNPTAFYLCASSQSGANVLTFGAGSRLTVL.